The clone carrying this T cell receptor beta chain was observed a few times. Germline-derived CDR1 and CDR2 are SGHDN and FVKESK. There are 19 residues in the CDR3. V shed 3 bases and J 1 base; nucleotides not matched to a gene: 17. Ranging in age from about 6 to 95, the donors were healthy Caucasian individuals from Russia. This entry belongs to a study of blood T cells in healthy people across ages. Then a second PCR, running about 6 to 11 cycles, was carried out with a sample-barcoded 5' primer and a J-beta primer mix. A template-switch adaptor with 12 random nucleotides tagged each cDNA molecule. TCRdb passed the 5' RACE reads through MiXCR, listing each CDR3 protein once. Among about 1.6 million distinct CDR3 sequences listed, about 31% were seen once.

Sequenced sample: blood. The TCR sequence derives from a woman aged 25 to 39 in good health. V is TRBV14 and J is TRBJ1-1, with 7 positions matching TRBD1. CDR3 nucleotide sequence: TGTGCCAGCAGCCACCGGCAAACAGGGGCACTTGGTCGGAACACTGAAGCTTTCTTT. Translation: CASSHRQTGALGRNTEAFF.